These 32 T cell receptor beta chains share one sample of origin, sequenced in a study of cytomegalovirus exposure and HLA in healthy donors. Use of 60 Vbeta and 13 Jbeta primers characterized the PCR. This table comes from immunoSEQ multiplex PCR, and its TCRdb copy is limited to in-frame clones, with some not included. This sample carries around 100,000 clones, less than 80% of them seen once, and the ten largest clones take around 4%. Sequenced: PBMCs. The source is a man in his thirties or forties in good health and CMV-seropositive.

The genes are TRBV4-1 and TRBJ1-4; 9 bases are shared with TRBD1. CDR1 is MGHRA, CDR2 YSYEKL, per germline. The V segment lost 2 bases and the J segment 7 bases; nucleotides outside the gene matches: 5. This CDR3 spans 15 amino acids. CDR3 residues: CASSQRGQGTEKLFF. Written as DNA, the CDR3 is TGCGCCAGCAGCCAAAGGGGACAGGGTACTGAAAAACTGTTTTTT.

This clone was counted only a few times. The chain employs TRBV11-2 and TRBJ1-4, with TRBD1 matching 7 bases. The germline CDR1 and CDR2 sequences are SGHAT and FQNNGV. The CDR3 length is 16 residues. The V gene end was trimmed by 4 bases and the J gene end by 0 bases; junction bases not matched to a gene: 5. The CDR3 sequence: CASSSYRGPTNEKLFF. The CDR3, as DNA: TGTGCCAGCAGCTCATACAGGGGTCCAACTAATGAAAAACTGTTTTTT. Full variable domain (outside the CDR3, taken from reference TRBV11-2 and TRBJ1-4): EAGVAQSPRYKIIEKRQSVAFWCNPISGHATLYWYQQILGQGPKLLIQFQNNGVVDDSQLPKDRFSAERLKGVDSTLKIQPAKLEDSAVYLCASSSYRGPTNEKLFFGSGTQLSVL.

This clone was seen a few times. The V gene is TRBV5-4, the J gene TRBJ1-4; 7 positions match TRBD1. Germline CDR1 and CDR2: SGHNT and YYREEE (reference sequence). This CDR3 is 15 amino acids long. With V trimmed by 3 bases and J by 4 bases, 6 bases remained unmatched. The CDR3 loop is CASSSNRGLNEKLFF. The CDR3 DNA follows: TGTGCCAGCAGCTCTAACAGGGGTCTTAATGAAAAACTGTTTTTT.

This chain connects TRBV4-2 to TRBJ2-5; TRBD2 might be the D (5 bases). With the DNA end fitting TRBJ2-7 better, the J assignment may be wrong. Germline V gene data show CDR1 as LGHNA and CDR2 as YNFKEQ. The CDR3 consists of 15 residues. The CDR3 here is CASSQEDQESYEQYF. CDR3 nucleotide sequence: TGTGCCAGCAGCCAGGAGGACCAGGAGTCCTACGAGCAGTACTTC.

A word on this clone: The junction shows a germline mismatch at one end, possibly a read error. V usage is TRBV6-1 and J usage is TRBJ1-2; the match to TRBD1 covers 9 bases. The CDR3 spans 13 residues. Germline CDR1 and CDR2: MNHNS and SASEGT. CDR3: CASTWGQGYDYTF. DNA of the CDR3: TGTGCCAGCACCTGGGGACAGGGATATGACTACACCTTC.

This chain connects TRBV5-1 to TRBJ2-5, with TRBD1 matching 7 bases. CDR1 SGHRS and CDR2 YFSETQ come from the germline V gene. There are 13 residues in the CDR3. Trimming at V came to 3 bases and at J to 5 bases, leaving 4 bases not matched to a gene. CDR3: CASSWDSLETQYF. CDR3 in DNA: TGCGCCAGCAGCTGGGACAGTTTGGAGACCCAGTACTTC.

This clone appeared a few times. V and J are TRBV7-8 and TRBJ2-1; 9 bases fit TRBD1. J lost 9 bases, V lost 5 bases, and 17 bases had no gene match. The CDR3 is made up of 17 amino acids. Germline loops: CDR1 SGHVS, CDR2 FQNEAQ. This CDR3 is CASSQRGGTGPSGEQFF. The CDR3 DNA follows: TGTGCCAGCAGCCAGAGAGGGGGGACAGGGCCCTCCGGTGAGCAGTTCTTC.

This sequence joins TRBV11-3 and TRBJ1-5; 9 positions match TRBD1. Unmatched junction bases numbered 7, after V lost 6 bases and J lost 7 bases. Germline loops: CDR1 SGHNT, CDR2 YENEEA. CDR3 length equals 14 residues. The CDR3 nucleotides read TGTGCCAGCAGTGAACAGGGGGCGGGGCAGCCCCAGCATTTT. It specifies CASSEQGAGQPQHF.

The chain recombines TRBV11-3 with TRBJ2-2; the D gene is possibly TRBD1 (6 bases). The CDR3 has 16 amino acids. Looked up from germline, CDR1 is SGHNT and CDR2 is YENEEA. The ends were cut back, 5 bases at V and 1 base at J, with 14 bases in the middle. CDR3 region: CASSKTGILNTGELFF. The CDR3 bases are TGTGCCAGCAGCAAAACAGGGATATTGAACACCGGGGAGCTGTTTTTT.

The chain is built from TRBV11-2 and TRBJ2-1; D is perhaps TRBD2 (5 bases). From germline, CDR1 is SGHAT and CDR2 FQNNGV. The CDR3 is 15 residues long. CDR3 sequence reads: CSSIADLWTYNEQFF. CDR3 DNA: TGTTCTAGCATCGCGGACTTGTGGACTTACAATGAGCAGTTCTTC. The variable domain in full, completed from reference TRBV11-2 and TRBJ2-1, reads EAGVAQSPRYKIIEKRQSVAFWCNPISGHATLYWYQQILGQGPKLLIQFQNNGVVDDSQLPKDRFSAERLKGVDSTLKIQPAKLEDSAVYLCSSIADLWTYNEQFFGPGTRLTVL.

The DNA for the CDR3 is TGTGCCAGCAGCCGGGGACTAGCGGGGACTGGGGGACATACAGATACGCAGTATTTT. It is translated as CASSRGLAGTGGHTDTQYF. The chain carries TRBV4-2 and TRBJ2-3, with 13 nucleotides matching TRBD2. The ends lost 4 bases at V and 3 bases at J; junction bases unmatched: 13. From germline, CDR1 is LGHNA and CDR2 YNFKEQ. The CDR3 runs 19 residues.

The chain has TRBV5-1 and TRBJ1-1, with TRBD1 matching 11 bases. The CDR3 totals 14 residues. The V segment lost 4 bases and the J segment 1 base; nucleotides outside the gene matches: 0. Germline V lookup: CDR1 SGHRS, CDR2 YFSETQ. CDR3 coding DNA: TGCGCCAGCAGCGGGACAGGGGGGAACACTGAAGCTTTCTTT. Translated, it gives CASSGTGGNTEAFF.

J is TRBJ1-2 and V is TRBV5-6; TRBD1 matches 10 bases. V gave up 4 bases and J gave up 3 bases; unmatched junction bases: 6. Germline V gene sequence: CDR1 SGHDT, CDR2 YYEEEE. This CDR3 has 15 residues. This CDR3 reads CASSQGQGPYYGYTF. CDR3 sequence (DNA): TGTGCCAGCAGCCAGGGACAGGGGCCATACTATGGCTACACCTTC.

The CDR3 here is CASSSIQGWQETQYF. The CDR3 DNA reads as TGTGCCAGCAGCTCGATACAGGGGTGGCAAGAGACCCAGTACTTC. The rearrangement uses TRBV5-5 and TRBJ2-5; TRBD1 matches 7 bases. With 3 bases clipped from V and 2 bases from J, the junction kept 7 bases outside the gene matches. This CDR3 has 15 amino acids. The germline V gene has CDR1 SGHKS and CDR2 YYEKEE (reference sequence).

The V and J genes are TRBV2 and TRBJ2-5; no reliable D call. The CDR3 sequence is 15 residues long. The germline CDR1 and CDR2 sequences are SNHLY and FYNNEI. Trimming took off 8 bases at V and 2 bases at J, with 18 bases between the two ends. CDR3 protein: CASGWSDSVQETQYF. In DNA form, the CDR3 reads TGTGCCAGCGGGTGGAGCGACTCCGTACAAGAGACCCAGTACTTC.

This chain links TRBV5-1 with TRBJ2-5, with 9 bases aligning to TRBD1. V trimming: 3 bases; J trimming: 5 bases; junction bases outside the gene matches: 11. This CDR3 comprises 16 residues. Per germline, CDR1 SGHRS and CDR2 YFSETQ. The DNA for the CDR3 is TGCGCCAGCAGCTCTCCGGGACAGGGAGTTGGGGAGACCCAGTACTTC. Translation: CASSSPGQGVGETQYF.

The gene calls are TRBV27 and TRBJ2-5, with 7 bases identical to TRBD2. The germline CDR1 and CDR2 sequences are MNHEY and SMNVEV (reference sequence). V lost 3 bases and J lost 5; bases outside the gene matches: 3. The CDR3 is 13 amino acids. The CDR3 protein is CASSFRGVETQYF. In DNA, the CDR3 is TGTGCCAGCAGTTTTCGGGGGGTGGAGACCCAGTACTTC.

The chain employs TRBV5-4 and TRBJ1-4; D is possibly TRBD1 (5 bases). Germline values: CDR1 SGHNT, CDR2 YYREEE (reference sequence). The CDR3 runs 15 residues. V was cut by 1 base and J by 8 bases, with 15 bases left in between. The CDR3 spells CASSLTGPEGEKLFF. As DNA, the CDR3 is TGTGCCAGCAGCTTGACAGGTCCGGAAGGGGAAAAACTGTTTTTT.

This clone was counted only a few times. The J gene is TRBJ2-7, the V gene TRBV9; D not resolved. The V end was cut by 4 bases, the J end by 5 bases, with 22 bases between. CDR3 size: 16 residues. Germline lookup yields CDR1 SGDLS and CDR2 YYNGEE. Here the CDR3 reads CASSPRTTPGGNEQYF. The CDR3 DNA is TGTGCCAGCAGCCCCCGCACGACTCCGGGTGGAAACGAGCAGTACTTC.

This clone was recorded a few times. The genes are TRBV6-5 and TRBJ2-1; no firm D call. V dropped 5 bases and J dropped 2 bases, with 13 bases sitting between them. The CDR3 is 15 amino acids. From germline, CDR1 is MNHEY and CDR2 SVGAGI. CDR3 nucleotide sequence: TGTGCCAGCAGTCCCTATCGGAGTACCTACAATGAGCAGTTCTTC. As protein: CASSPYRSTYNEQFF.

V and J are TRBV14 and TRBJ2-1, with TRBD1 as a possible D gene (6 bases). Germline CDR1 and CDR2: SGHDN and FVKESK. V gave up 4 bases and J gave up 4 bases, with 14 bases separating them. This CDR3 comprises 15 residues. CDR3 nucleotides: TGTGCCAGCAGCCCATTCTCAGGGGCTTACAATGAGCAGTTCTTC. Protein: CASSPFSGAYNEQFF.

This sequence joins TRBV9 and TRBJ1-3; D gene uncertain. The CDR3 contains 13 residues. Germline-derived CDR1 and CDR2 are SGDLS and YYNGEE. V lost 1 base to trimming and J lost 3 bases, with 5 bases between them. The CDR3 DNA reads TGTGCCAGCAGCGTACAGTTTGGAAACACCATATATTTT. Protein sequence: CASSVQFGNTIYF.

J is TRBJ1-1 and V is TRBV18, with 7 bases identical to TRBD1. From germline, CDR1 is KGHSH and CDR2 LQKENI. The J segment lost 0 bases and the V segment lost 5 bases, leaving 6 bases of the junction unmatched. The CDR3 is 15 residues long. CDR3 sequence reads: CASSSKGAVNTEAFF. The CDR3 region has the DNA TGTGCCAGCTCATCGAAGGGGGCCGTGAACACTGAAGCTTTCTTT.

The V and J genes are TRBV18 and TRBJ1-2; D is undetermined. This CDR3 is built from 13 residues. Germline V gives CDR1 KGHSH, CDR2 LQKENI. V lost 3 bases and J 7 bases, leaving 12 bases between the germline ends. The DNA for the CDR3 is TGTGCCAGCTCACCCTCGTCAGAATCTGGCTACACCTTC. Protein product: CASSPSSESGYTF. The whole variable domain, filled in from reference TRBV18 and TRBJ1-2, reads NAGVMQNPRHLVRRRGQEARLRCSPMKGHSHVYWYRQLPEEGLKFMVYLQKENIIDESGMPKERFSAEFPKEGPSILRIQQVVRGDSAAYFCASSPSSESGYTFGSGTRLTVV.

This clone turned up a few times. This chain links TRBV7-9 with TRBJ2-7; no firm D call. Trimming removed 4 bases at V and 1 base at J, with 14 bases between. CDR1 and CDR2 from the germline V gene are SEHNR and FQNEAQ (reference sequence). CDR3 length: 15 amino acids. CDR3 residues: CASSSLVAPSYEQYF. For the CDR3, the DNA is TGTGCCAGCAGCTCCCTAGTAGCACCATCCTACGAGCAGTACTTC.

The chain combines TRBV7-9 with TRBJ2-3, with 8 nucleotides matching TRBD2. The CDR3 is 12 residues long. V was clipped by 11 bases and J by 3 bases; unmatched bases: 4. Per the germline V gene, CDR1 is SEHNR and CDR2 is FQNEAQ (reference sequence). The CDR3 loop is CAGGGGTDTQYF. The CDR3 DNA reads TGTGCCGGCGGCGGGGGGACAGATACGCAGTATTTT. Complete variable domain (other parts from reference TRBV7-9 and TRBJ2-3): DTGVSQNPRHKITKRGQNVTFRCDPISEHNRLYWYRQTLGQGPEFLTYFQNEAQLEKSRLLSDRFSAERPKGSFSTLEIQRTEQGDSAMYLCAGGGGTDTQYFGPGTRLTVL.

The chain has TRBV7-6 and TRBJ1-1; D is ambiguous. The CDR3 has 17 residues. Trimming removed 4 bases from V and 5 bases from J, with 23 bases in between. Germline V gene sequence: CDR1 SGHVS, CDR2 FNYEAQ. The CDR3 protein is CASSSHTNPLSRTEAFF. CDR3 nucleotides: TGTGCCAGCAGCTCCCATACAAACCCCCTATCGAGGACTGAAGCTTTCTTT.

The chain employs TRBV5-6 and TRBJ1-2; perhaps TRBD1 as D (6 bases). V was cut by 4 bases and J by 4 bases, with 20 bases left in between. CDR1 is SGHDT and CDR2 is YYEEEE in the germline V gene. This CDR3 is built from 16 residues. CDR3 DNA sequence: TGTGCCAGCAGCCTTGGTGCGGCGACAGGACCCTATGGCTACACCTTC. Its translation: CASSLGAATGPYGYTF.

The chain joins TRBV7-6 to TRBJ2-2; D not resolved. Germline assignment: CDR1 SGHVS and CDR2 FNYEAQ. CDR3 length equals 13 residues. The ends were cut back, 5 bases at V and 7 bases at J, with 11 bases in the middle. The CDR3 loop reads CASSMAPGGELFF. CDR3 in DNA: TGTGCCAGCAGCATGGCCCCGGGCGGGGAGCTGTTTTTT.

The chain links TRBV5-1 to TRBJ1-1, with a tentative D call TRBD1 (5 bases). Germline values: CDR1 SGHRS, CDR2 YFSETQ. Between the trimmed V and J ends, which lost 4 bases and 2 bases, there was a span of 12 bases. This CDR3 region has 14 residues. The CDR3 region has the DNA TGCGCCAGCAGCCAAGGGACTTTTAACACTGAAGCTTTCTTT. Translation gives CASSQGTFNTEAFF.

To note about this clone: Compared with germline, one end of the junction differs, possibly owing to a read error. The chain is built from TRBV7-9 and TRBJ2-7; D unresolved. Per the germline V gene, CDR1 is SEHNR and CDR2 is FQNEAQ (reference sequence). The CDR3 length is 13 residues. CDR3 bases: TGTTCCAGCAGCCGAGCTACTCCATACGAGCAGTACTTC. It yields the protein CSSSRATPYEQYF. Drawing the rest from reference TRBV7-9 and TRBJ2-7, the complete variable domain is DTGVSQNPRHKITKRGQNVTFRCDPISEHNRLYWYRQTLGQGPEFLTYFQNEAQLEKSRLLSDRFSAERPKGSFSTLEIQRTEQGDSAMYLCSSSRATPYEQYFGPGTRLTVT.

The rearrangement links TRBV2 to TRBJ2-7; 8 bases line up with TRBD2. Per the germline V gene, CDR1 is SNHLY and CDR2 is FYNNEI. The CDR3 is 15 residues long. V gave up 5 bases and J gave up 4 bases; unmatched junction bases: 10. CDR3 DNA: TGTGCCAGCAGTTACAGCGGGGGAAACCATTACGAGCAGTACTTC. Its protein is CASSYSGGNHYEQYF.